This record covers a single TCR beta chain. The target antigen is unknown. The data originate from a study of cytomegalovirus exposure and HLA in healthy donors. Study results and limitations: Researchers catalogued approximately 170 TCR beta chains as cytomegalovirus-associated. The classifier reportedly diagnosed cytomegalovirus status with high sensitivity and specificity.

Sequenced by immunoSEQ multiplex PCR; TCRdb stores in-frame clones only, minus some. The table includes 100,000 to 150,000 clones, 95% to 97% detected once. The donors belonged to the approximately 120-subject validation cohort, separate from the roughly 700-subject first cohort. The material sequenced was PBMCs. The sequence came from a man between 18 and 29 years old in good health and CMV-seronegative.

DNA of the CDR3: TGCAGCATCCCGAGCCGGACAGGTGAAGCTTTCTTT. Translating gives CSIPSRTGEAFF. The V and J genes are TRBV29-1 and TRBJ1-1; 7 bases are shared with TRBD1. The trim removed 8 bases at V and 7 bases at J, leaving 10 bases unmatched. Germline V gene lookup returns CDR1 SQVTM and CDR2 ANQGSEA. This CDR3 has 12 amino acids.